This is a list of T cell receptor beta chains from one sample in a study of blood T cells in healthy people across ages. Via MiXCR, TCRdb re-called the 5' RACE reads, giving one row per CDR3 protein. The sample holds about 1.5 million distinct CDR3 sequences, about 42% seen once. Sequenced sample: blood. The source is a woman under 30 in good health. Both conserved end residues are part of each CDR3. D genes are given only for firm matches. Size tells how often a clone was seen (once, few, many) or the class of an expanded clone, and some rows leave it out.

>TRBJ1-5|NA|NA|TRBV19
CASSIRSSLQPQHF
TGTGCCAGTAGTATTCGTTCCAGTCTTCAGCCCCAGCATTTT
>TRBJ1-5|few|TRBD1|TRBV20-1
CSALDRATQPQHF
TGCAGTGCATTGGACAGGGCTACTCAGCCCCAGCATTTT
>TRBJ2-7|NA|TRBD2|TRBV7-2
CASSLLTSGGAGTQYF
TGTGCCAGCAGCCTACTAACTAGCGGGGGGGCGGGTACCCAGTACTTC
>TRBJ1-2|NA|NA|TRBV18
CASSPTGEYGYTF
TGTGCCAGCTCACCAACCGGGGAATATGGCTACACCTTC
>TRBJ1-5|few|NA|TRBV20-1
CSARNRRGGNQPQHF
TGCAGTGCTAGGAACCGCCGGGGTGGCAATCAGCCCCAGCATTTT
>TRBJ2-5|NA|TRBD1|TRBV7-2
CASSPQFGMTGYETQYF
TGTGCCAGCAGCCCTCAGTTTGGTATGACAGGGTACGAGACCCAGTACTTC
>TRBJ2-5|few|NA|TRBV3-1
CASSQVVPGRETQYF
TGTGCCAGCAGCCAAGTAGTCCCAGGGCGGGAGACCCAGTACTTC
>TRBJ1-2|many|NA|TRBV5-6
CASSFGTFGAYGYTF
TGTGCCAGCAGCTTCGGCACCTTCGGAGCCTATGGCTACACCTTC
>TRBJ1-2|NA|NA|TRBV28
CATLVRADYGYTF
TGTGCCACTCTGGTACGGGCGGACTATGGCTACACCTTC
>TRBJ2-7|many|TRBD1|TRBV12-3/TRBV12-4
CASSRSGTGGYEQYF
TGCGCCAGCAGCCGATCCGGGACAGGGGGATACGAGCAGTACTTC
>TRBJ2-5|NA|NA|TRBV18
CASSPPGPNTETQYF
TGTGCCAGCTCACCCCCAGGACCAAACACCGAGACCCAGTACTTC
>TRBJ2-1|few|TRBD2|TRBV6-5
CASSLFLAGSYNEQFF
TGTGCCAGCAGCCTCTTTCTAGCGGGGTCCTACAATGAGCAGTTCTTC
>TRBJ2-3|NA|TRBD1|TRBV2
CASIRQGRTDTQYF
TGTGCCAGCATCCGACAGGGAAGAACAGATACGCAGTATTTT
>TRBJ2-7|NA|NA|TRBV10-3
CATLHPIPGEHVGYEQYF
TGTGCCACTCTGCACCCTATTCCGGGAGAACATGTGGGCTACGAGCAGTACTTC
>TRBJ1-6|few|NA|TRBV4-1
CASSQNRAHNSPLHF
TGCGCCAGCAGCCAAAACAGGGCGCATAATTCACCCCTCCACTTT
>TRBJ1-1|NA|NA|TRBV7-9
CASSLAADTNTEAFF
TGTGCCAGCAGCTTAGCGGCGGACACTAACACTGAAGCTTTCTTT
>TRBJ2-7|few|NA|TRBV20-1
CSARMTFTYEQYF
TGCAGTGCTAGAATGACGTTTACCTACGAGCAGTACTTC
>TRBJ2-1|few|TRBD2|TRBV12-3/TRBV12-4
CASSLEGLAGSNEQFF
TGTGCCAGCAGTTTAGAGGGTCTAGCGGGGTCCAATGAGCAGTTCTTC
>TRBJ1-5|NA|NA|TRBV2
CASRSTENGNQPQHF
TGTGCCAGCAGGTCGACAGAAAACGGCAATCAGCCCCAGCATTTT
>TRBJ1-2|NA|TRBD1|TRBV20-1
CSARAVAGNRDRGHRGYTF
TGCAGTGCTAGAGCAGTTGCCGGAAACCGGGACAGGGGGCATAGAGGCTACACCTTC
>TRBJ2-2|few|NA|TRBV4-1
CASSLEFGSLTGELFF
TGCGCCAGCAGCCTAGAGTTTGGGAGTCTCACCGGGGAGCTGTTTTTT